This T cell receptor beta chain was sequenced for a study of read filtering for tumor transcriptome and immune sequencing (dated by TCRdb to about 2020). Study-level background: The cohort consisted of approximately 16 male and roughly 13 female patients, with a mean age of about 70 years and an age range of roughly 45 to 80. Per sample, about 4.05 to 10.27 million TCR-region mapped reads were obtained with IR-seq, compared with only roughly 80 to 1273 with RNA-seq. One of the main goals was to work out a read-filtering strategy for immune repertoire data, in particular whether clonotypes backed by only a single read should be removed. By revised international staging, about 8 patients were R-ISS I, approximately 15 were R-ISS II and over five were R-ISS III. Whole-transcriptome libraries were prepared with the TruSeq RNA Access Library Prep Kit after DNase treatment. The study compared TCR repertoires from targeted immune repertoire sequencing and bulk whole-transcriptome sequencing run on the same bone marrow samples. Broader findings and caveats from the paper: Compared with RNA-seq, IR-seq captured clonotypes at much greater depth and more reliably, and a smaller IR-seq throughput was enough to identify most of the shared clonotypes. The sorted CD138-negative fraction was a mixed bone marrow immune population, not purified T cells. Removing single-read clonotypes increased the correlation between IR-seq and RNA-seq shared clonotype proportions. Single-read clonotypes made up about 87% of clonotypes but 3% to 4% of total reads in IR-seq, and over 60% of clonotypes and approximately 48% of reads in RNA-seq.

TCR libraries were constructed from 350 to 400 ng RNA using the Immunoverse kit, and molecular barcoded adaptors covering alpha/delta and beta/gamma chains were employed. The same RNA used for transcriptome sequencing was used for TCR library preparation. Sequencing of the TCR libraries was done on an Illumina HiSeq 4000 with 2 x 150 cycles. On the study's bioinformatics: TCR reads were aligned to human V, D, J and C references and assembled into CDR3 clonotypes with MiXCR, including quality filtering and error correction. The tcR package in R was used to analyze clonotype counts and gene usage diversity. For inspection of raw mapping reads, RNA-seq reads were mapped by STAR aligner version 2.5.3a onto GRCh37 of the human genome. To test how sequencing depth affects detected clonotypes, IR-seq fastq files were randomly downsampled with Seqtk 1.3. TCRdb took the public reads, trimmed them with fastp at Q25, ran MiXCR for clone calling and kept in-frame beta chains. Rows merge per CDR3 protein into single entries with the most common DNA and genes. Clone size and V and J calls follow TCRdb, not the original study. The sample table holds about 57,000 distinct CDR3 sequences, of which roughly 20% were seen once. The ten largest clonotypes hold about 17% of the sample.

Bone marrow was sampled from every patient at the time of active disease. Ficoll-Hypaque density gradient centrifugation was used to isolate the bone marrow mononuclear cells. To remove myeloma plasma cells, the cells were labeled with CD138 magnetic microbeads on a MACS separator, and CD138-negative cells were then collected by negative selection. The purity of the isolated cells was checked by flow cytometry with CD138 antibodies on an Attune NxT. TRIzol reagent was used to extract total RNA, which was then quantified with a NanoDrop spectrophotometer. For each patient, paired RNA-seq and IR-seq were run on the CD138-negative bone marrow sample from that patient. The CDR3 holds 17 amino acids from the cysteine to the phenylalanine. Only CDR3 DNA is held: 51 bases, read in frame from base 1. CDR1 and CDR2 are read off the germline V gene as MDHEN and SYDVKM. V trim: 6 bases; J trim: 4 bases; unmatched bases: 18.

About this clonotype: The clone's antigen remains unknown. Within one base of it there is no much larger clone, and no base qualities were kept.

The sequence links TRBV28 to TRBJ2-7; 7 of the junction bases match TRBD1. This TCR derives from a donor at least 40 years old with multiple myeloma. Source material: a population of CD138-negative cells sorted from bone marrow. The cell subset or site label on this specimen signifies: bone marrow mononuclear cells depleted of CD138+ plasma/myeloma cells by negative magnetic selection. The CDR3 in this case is CASRPPPGSTGAYEQYF. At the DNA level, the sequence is TGTGCCAGCAGACCTCCCCCTGGGTCTACAGGGGCGTACGAGCAGTACTTC.